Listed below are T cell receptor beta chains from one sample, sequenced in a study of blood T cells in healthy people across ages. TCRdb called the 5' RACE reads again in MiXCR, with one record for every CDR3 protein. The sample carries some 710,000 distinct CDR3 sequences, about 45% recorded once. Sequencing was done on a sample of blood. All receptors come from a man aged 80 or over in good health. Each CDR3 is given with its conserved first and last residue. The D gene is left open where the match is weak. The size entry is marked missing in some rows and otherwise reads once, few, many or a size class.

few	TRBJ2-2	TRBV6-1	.	TGTGCCAGCAGTGCCGCAGGGGACACCGGGGAGCTGTTTTTT	CASSAAGDTGELFF
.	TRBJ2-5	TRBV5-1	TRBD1	TGCGCCAGCAGCCCGAGGACAGGAGACCTCCAAGAGACCCAGTACTTC	CASSPRTGDLQETQYF
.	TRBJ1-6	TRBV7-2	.	TGTGCCAGCAGCCCGGGACGGGAATATAATTCACCCCTCCACTTT	CASSPGREYNSPLHF
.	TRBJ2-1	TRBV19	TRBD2	TGTGCCAGTATTCAAAGGAAAGGGGAGGGCTCCTACAATGAGCAGTTCTTC	CASIQRKGEGSYNEQFF
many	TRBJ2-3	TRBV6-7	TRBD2	TGTGCCAGCAGTTACTCGTATTCCCGGACTAGCGGGTTCACAGATACGCAGTATTTT	CASSYSYSRTSGFTDTQYF
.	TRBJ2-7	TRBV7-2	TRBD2	TGTGCCAGCAGCCACAGGGCGGGGGGCTCCTACGAGCAGTACTTC	CASSHRAGGSYEQYF
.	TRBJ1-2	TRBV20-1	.	TGCAGTTCGGGTACAGTTCTTAACTATGGCTACACCTTC	CSSGTVLNYGYTF
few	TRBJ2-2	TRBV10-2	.	TGCGCCAGCAGTGAGTCGAGCCCGGGACCACCGAACACCGGGGAGCTGTTTTTT	CASSESSPGPPNTGELFF
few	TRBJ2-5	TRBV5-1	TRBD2	TGCGCCAGCAGCCCCACCCGACTAGCGGGAGTACAAGAGACCCAGTACTTC	CASSPTRLAGVQETQYF
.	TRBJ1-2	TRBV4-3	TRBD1	TGCGCCAGCAGCCAAGCAGGGGGCAAAGCTAACTATGGCTACACCTTC	CASSQAGGKANYGYTF
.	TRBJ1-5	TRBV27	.	TGTGCCAGCAGTTCCGCCCCCCATCCTTTGGGGCCCCAGCATTTT	CASSSAPHPLGPQHF
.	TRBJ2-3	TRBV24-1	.	TGTGCCACCAGTGACCGGGACACCTTTGGGACAGATACGCAGTATTTT	CATSDRDTFGTDTQYF
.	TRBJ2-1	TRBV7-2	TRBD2	TGTGCCAGCAGGGGGAGGAGCGGGAGCCCCGGCTACAATGAGCAGTTCTTC	CASRGRSGSPGYNEQFF
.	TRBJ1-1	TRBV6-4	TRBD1	TGTGCCAGCAGTGACCCCGGGGCACAGGGGGTAGTTTTCTTT	CASSDPGAQGVVFF
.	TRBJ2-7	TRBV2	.	TGTGCCAGCAGAGTGGTCGGGAGCGACTACGAGCAGTACTTC	CASRVVGSDYEQYF
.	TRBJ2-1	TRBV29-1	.	TGCAGCGTTGAAAGGGCAGGAACTCACCAAGAGACCCAGTTCTTC	CSVERAGTHQETQFF
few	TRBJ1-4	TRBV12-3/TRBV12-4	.	TGTGCCAGCAGTTCGACAGGCCGGAATGAAAAACTGTTTTTT	CASSSTGRNEKLFF
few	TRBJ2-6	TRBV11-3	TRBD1	TGTGCCAGCAGCAAGGACAGGGGGCTAGGGGCCAACGTCCTGACTTTC	CASSKDRGLGANVLTF
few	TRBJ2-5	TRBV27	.	TGTGCCAGCAGTCCTTGGGGAGGGGGCAGGGAGACCCAGTACTTC	CASSPWGGGRETQYF
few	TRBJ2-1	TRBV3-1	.	TGTGCCAGCAGCCGCCTAGTGGGCGGTGAGCAGTTCTTC	CASSRLVGGEQFF
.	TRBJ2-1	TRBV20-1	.	TGCAGTGCCAGGGGACGTATCCTGTACAATGAGCAGTTCTTC	CSARGRILYNEQFF
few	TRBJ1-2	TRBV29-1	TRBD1	TGCAGCGTTGGGGACAGGAAGGATGGCTACACCTTC	CSVGDRKDGYTF
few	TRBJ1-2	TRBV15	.	TGTGCCACCAGCGTCGGAGGGGACCGCTATCGCTACACCTTC	CATSVGGDRYRYTF
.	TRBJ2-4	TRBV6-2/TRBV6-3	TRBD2	TGTGCCAGCAGTTACGTGGGACTAGAAGACATTCAGTACTTC	CASSYVGLEDIQYF
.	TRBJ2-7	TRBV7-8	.	TGTGCCAGCAGCTTCGAACATATGTCCTACGAGCAGTACTTC	CASSFEHMSYEQYF
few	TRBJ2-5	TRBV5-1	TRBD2	TGCGCCAGCAGCTTGGGGGTTTTAGCGGGAGGAAAAGAGACCCAGTACTTC	CASSLGVLAGGKETQYF
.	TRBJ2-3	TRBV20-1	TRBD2	TGCAGTGCTTTAGCGGGACGCGCTAGCGCAGATACGCAGTATTTT	CSALAGRASADTQYF
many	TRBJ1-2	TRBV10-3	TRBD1	TGTGCCATCAGTCCGGGACAGGGGAACTATGGCTACACCTTC	CAISPGQGNYGYTF
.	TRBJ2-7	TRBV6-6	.	TGTGCCAGCATGTTGAGAAACGAGCAGTACTTC	CASMLRNEQYF
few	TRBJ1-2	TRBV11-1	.	TGTGCCAGCAGCGATGGACGGGAATATGGCTACACCTTC	CASSDGREYGYTF
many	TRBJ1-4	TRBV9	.	TGTGCCAGCAGCGTACGTGGGGGCGGGAGTGAAAAACTGTTTTTT	CASSVRGGGSEKLFF
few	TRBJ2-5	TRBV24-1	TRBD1	TGTGCCACAAGTCCGGGACAGGGGCACCAAGAGACCCAGTACTTC	CATSPGQGHQETQYF
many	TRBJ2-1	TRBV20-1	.	TGCAGTGCTAGAGAGTTCAGGGGTGGGTCCTACAATGAGCAGTTCTTC	CSAREFRGGSYNEQFF
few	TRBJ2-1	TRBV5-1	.	TGCGCCAGCAGCTTAAACGGGCAGGCTCCGTATGAGCAGTTCTTC	CASSLNGQAPYEQFF